Each of the 30 T cell receptor beta chains below was sequenced from the same sample in a study of shared T cell receptors in the human thymus (dated by TCRdb to about 2021). The library came from the immunoSEQ multiplex PCR assay. Held by TCRdb, this immuneACCESS table contains in-frame sequences only and omits some clones. Under half of the omission traces to an unresolved V gene where checked; the cause of the rest is unknown. Counted in this sample were under 850,000 clones; more than 75% of them appeared once. The ten largest make up around 0.0099% of the sample. These records were also assigned to another study, of human thymus T cells.

Material: thymocytes. The source of these receptors is a boy younger than two with a congenital heart defect. Donor details come from another sample of the same person, matched by shared clones.

The chain is built from TRBV4-1 and TRBJ2-7; D call uncertain. Germline values: CDR1 MGHRA, CDR2 YSYEKL. V lost 0 bases to trimming and J lost 7 bases, with 13 bases between them. The CDR3 is 14 residues long. This chain's CDR3 is CASSQEGWVREQYF. CDR3 nucleotide sequence: TGCGCCAGCAGCCAAGAGGGCTGGGTTAGGGAGCAGTACTTC.

The rearrangement links TRBV10-2 to TRBJ1-2, with a possible D match to TRBD1 (6 bases). The CDR3 length is 14 residues. Trimming took 0 bases from V and 4 from J, leaving 9 bases between them. Germline loops: CDR1 WSHSY, CDR2 SAAADI. The DNA of the CDR3 is TGCGCCAGCAGTGAGTCGAGGGGGGGCTATGGCTACACCTTC. The encoded protein is CASSESRGGYGYTF.

The rearrangement uses TRBV15 and TRBJ2-7, with TRBD1 identical over 8 bases. V dropped 5 bases and J dropped 0; count of bases not matched to a gene: 9. Germline-derived CDR1 and CDR2 are LNHNV and YYDKDF (reference sequence). This CDR3 spans 16 amino acids. As DNA, the CDR3 is TGTGCCACCAGCCTAAGCGGGCAGGGGGCCTCCTACGAGCAGTACTTC. Its protein is CATSLSGQGASYEQYF.

This chain links TRBV30 with TRBJ2-4; D is ambiguous. This CDR3 spans 14 amino acids. Germline V CDR1 and CDR2: GTSNPN, SVGIG (reference sequence). V was cut by 1 base and J by 0 bases, with 7 bases left in between. For the CDR3, the DNA is TGTGCCTGGAGTGGGGCCCTAGCCAAAAACATTCAGTACTTC. Translation: CAWSGALAKNIQYF.

This chain links TRBV4-1 with TRBJ2-5, with D possibly being TRBD2 (6 bases). V lost 4 bases, J lost 5 bases, and 20 bases lay in between. The CDR3 runs 16 residues. Germline V gives CDR1 MGHRA, CDR2 YSYEKL. CDR3 sequence reads: CASSRAETSLWETQYF. CDR3 coding DNA: TGCGCCAGCAGCCGGGCGGAGACTAGTCTGTGGGAGACCCAGTACTTC.

The chain uses TRBV4-2 and TRBJ2-2; 13 positions match TRBD2. This CDR3 has 17 amino acids. CDR1 is LGHNA and CDR2 is YNFKEQ in the germline V gene. Trimming at V came to 0 bases and at J to 3 bases, leaving 1 base not matched to a gene. The CDR3 coding sequence is TGTGCCAGCAGCCAAGAGGGACTAGCGGGACACACCGGGGAGCTGTTTTTT. Protein sequence: CASSQEGLAGHTGELFF.

J is TRBJ1-2 and V is TRBV11-2; D is ambiguous. Per germline, CDR1 SGHAT and CDR2 FQNNGV. This CDR3 has 14 amino acids. V was pared by 5 bases and J by 1 base, with 11 bases between. For the CDR3, the DNA is TGTGCCAGCAGCCGAGCACAGCTTAACTATGGCTACACCTTC. It translates to CASSRAQLNYGYTF.

The chain is built from TRBV5-6 and TRBJ2-5; 9 bases line up with TRBD2. Germline V gene sequence: CDR1 SGHDT, CDR2 YYEEEE. V dropped 4 bases and J dropped 5; count of bases not matched to a gene: 15. CDR3 size: 17 residues. CDR3 sequence reads: CASSPRPSGNGGETQYF. The CDR3 DNA reads TGTGCCAGCAGCCCACGCCCTAGCGGGAACGGGGGGGAGACCCAGTACTTC.

Details on this clone: Other DNA sequences within the sample encode an identical CDR3. The chain carries TRBV5-1 and TRBJ1-3; a weak D match, TRBD1 (6 bases). CDR3 length: 14 amino acids. The ends were cut back, 4 bases at V and 1 base at J, with 9 bases in the middle. In germline, CDR1 is SGHRS, CDR2 YFSETQ. DNA of the CDR3: TGCGCCAGCAGCCTACAGGGTTCTGGAAACACCATATATTTT. Its translation is CASSLQGSGNTIYF.

The rearrangement uses TRBV27 and TRBJ2-5; the D is unclear. The J call may be in error: the DNA end matches TRBJ2-7 better. The CDR3 is made up of 10 amino acids. The germline V gene encodes CDR1 MNHEY and CDR2 SMNVEV (reference sequence). CDR3 sequence reads: CATIPYEQYF. The CDR3 DNA reads as TGTGCCACCATCCCGTACGAGCAGTACTTC.

This clone was seen a single time. The chain has TRBV30 and TRBJ2-5; the match to TRBD2 covers 10 bases. With the DNA end fitting TRBJ2-7 better, the J assignment may be wrong. CDR3 length equals 17 residues. Germline-derived CDR1 and CDR2 are GTSNPN and SVGIG (reference sequence). This CDR3 reads CAWTSGSTRGPIYEQYF. The CDR3 DNA follows: TGTGCCTGGACTAGCGGGAGTACCCGTGGACCCATCTACGAGCAGTACTTC.

The chain employs TRBV12-5 and TRBJ2-1, with D possibly matching TRBD2 (5 bases). V gave up 1 base and J gave up 6 bases, with 16 bases separating them. The CDR3 consists of 16 residues. The germline V gene has CDR1 LGHNT and CDR2 FRNRAP. The CDR3 sequence is CASGLGPGNSPNEQFF. The CDR3 nucleotides are TGTGCTAGTGGTTTGGGACCCGGGAATAGTCCCAATGAGCAGTTCTTC. Variable domain in full (rest from reference TRBV12-5 and TRBJ2-1): DARVTQTPRHKVTEMGQEVTMRCQPILGHNTVFWYRQTMMQGLELLAYFRNRAPLDDSGMPKDRFSAEMPDATLATLKIQPSEPRDSAVYFCASGLGPGNSPNEQFFGPGTRLTVL.

This chain links TRBV27 with TRBJ2-1; D is perhaps TRBD2 (5 bases). Trimming took off 2 bases at V and 5 bases at J, with 10 bases between the two ends. The CDR3 runs to 14 residues. Germline V gene sequence: CDR1 MNHEY, CDR2 SMNVEV (reference sequence). The CDR3 DNA sequence: TGTGCCAGCAGTTTACATAGCGACCACAATGAGCAGTTCTTC. This encodes CASSLHSDHNEQFF.

The chain employs TRBV11-2 and TRBJ2-1; TRBD2 agrees at 10 bases. Germline CDR1 and CDR2: SGHAT and FQNNGV. This CDR3 has 18 residues. With 7 bases clipped from V and 12 bases from J, the junction kept 24 bases outside the gene matches. CDR3 DNA sequence: TGTGCCAGCACTCCATGGGTAGCGGGAGGACCCCATACAATGAGGCAGTTCTTC. It codes for CASTPWVAGGPHTMRQFF.

The rearrangement joins TRBV2 to TRBJ2-6; D is possibly TRBD1 (5 bases). V lost 7 bases and J lost 4, with 14 bases in between. Per germline, CDR1 SNHLY and CDR2 FYNNEI. The CDR3 contains 15 residues. The CDR3 loop is CASNPRDSGANVLTF. CDR3 DNA sequence: TGTGCCAGCAACCCCAGGGATTCAGGGGCCAACGTCCTGACTTTC.

CDR3 coding DNA: TGTGCCAGCAGCGTAGTGTGGGGGCGCGGGACCGGGGAGCTGTTTTTT. The encoded protein is CASSVVWGRGTGELFF. The chain has TRBV9 and TRBJ2-2, with D perhaps matching TRBD1 (6 bases). The CDR3 is 16 residues long. V was shortened by 0 bases and J by 5 bases, with 14 bases between the two germline ends. Germline V gives CDR1 SGDLS, CDR2 YYNGEE.

This clone was picked up one time. V and J are TRBV5-1 and TRBJ2-5; TRBD1 is a possible D gene (6 bases). Looked up from germline, CDR1 is SGHRS and CDR2 is YFSETQ. V shed 3 bases and J shed 3 bases, with 9 bases lying between them. This CDR3 is built from 13 residues. The CDR3 reads CASSWGPEETQYF. The CDR3 DNA reads TGCGCCAGCAGCTGGGGGCCCGAAGAGACCCAGTACTTC.

The chain employs TRBV27 and TRBJ2-3, with D maybe TRBD2 (5 bases). The CDR3 covers 17 residues. Between the trimmed V and J ends, which lost 8 bases and 0 bases, there was a span of 21 bases. Germline V CDR1 and CDR2: MNHEY, SMNVEV (reference sequence). The CDR3 reads CASGRRLEEASTDTQYF. CDR3 in DNA: TGTGCCAGCGGCCGCCGGTTGGAGGAAGCTAGCACAGATACGCAGTATTTT.

The chain employs TRBV19 and TRBJ2-7, with D possibly matching TRBD2 (6 bases). Germline lookup yields CDR1 LNHDA and CDR2 SQIVND (reference sequence). The CDR3 extends over 15 amino acids. V was shortened by 2 bases and J by 3 bases, with 14 bases between the two germline ends. The CDR3 spells CASSITSGGVYEQYF. The CDR3 DNA reads TGTGCCAGTAGTATAACCTCTGGAGGGGTCTACGAGCAGTACTTC.

The rearrangement joins TRBV4-3 to TRBJ1-3, with D perhaps TRBD1 (6 bases). Germline V lookup: CDR1 LGHNA, CDR2 YSLEER. The CDR3 totals 14 residues. Deletions cut 3 bases from V and 4 bases from J, with 10 bases between. The CDR3: CASSQGADGNTIYF. The CDR3 nucleotides read TGCGCCAGCAGCCAGGGGGCGGACGGAAACACCATATATTTT.

This sequence joins TRBV7-9 and TRBJ2-3, with 11 bases fitting TRBD1. Germline V gives CDR1 SEHNR, CDR2 FQNEAQ (reference sequence). The CDR3 length is 17 residues. The trim removed 7 bases at V and 5 bases at J, leaving 14 bases unmatched. The CDR3 loop is CASTPLVGTGGIDTQYF. CDR3 in DNA: TGTGCCAGCACCCCCCTCGTCGGGACAGGGGGGATAGATACGCAGTATTTT.

The rearrangement uses TRBV11-2 and TRBJ2-1, with TRBD2 matching 12 bases. The CDR3 has 18 residues. Trimming at V came to 3 bases and at J to 3 bases, leaving 9 bases not matched to a gene. Germline CDR1 reads SGHAT; CDR2 reads FQNNGV. CDR3 sequence: CASSFWLAGGPGYNEQFF. CDR3 in DNA: TGTGCCAGCAGCTTCTGGCTAGCGGGAGGGCCAGGCTACAATGAGCAGTTCTTC.

The chain joins TRBV2 to TRBJ1-1; no definite D call. The CDR3 length is 14 residues. Germline CDR1 and CDR2: SNHLY and FYNNEI. The V end lost 3 bases, the J end lost 2 bases, and 10 bases lay between the germline ends. The CDR3 here is CASSDAGYNTEAFF. Here the CDR3 DNA reads TGTGCCAGCAGTGATGCGGGCTACAACACTGAAGCTTTCTTT.

The chain combines TRBV9 with TRBJ2-1; D might be TRBD2 (5 bases). The germline V gene has CDR1 SGDLS and CDR2 YYNGEE. The length of the CDR3 is 14 residues. V was trimmed by 0 bases and J by 5 bases, leaving 9 bases between them. CDR3 loop: CASSVGAGDNEQFF. Here the CDR3 DNA reads TGTGCCAGCAGCGTAGGGGCGGGCGACAATGAGCAGTTCTTC.

This sequence joins TRBV6-1 and TRBJ1-2; D not certain. From germline, CDR1 is MNHNS and CDR2 SASEGT. This CDR3 has 19 amino acids. The V and J ends lost 4 bases and 6 bases respectively, with 30 bases between them. The CDR3 DNA sequence: TGTGCCAGCAGTGCCCATAGGCCCCGCCCTGAGTCGGAGTCTGATGGCTACACCTTC. Amino acids: CASSAHRPRPESESDGYTF.

This rearrangement joins TRBV12-5 to TRBJ1-3; 10 bases align to TRBD1. The CDR3 extends over 16 amino acids. V shed 0 bases and J 3 bases; nucleotides not matched to a gene: 2. Germline V gene sequence: CDR1 LGHNT, CDR2 FRNRAP. The DNA of the CDR3 is TGTGCTAGTGGTTTGGTCGGGGACAGGGGTGGAAACACCATATATTTT. As protein: CASGLVGDRGGNTIYF.

The rearrangement links TRBV7-8 to TRBJ2-3; 7 positions match TRBD2. Germline CDR1 reads SGHVS; CDR2 reads FQNEAQ. V was clipped by 4 bases and J by 3 bases; unmatched bases: 10. The length of the CDR3 is 16 residues. The chain's CDR3 is CASSSRPGGGTDTQYF. CDR3 nucleotides: TGTGCCAGCAGCTCACGGCCTGGGGGAGGGACAGATACGCAGTATTTT. Drawing the rest from reference TRBV7-8 and TRBJ2-3, the complete variable domain is GAGVSQSPRYKVAKRGQDVALRCDPISGHVSLFWYQQALGQGPEFLTYFQNEAQLDKSGLPSDRFFAERPEGSVSTLKIQRTQQEDSAVYLCASSSRPGGGTDTQYFGPGTRLTVL.

The chain has TRBV30 and TRBJ2-5; 7 nucleotides align to TRBD1. J gave up 2 bases and V 8 bases, and 8 bases lay outside the gene matches. CDR1 and CDR2 from the germline V gene are GTSNPN and SVGIG (reference sequence). The CDR3 covers 13 residues. This CDR3 reads CALDRVNQETQYF. As DNA, the CDR3 is TGTGCCCTCGACAGGGTTAATCAAGAGACCCAGTACTTC.

The chain combines TRBV20-1 with TRBJ2-1; D is possibly TRBD2 (7 bases). Germline V lookup: CDR1 DFQATT, CDR2 SNEGSKA (reference sequence). The CDR3 loop spans 10 amino acids. V lost 6 bases to trimming and J lost 15 bases, with 15 bases between them. CDR3 loop: CSAGGGEGFF. DNA for the CDR3: TGCAGTGCCGGAGGGGGGGAAGGGTTCTTC.

DNA of the CDR3: TGTGCCAGCAGTGAATTTGGGACAGGGAACTATGGCTACACCTTC. Residues: CASSEFGTGNYGYTF. J is TRBJ1-2 and V is TRBV6-1, with 9 bases fitting TRBD1. The length of the CDR3 is 15 residues. In germline, CDR1 is MNHNS, CDR2 SASEGT. V was pared by 2 bases and J by 2 bases, with 3 bases of the junction left unmatched.